A selection of T cell receptor beta chains follows, all from one sample in a study of vaccination effects on CD4 cells after COVID-19. Their antigens are not known. Sequencing used immunoSEQ multiplex PCR; TCRdb keeps in-frame clones, though not all of them. This table has around 81,000 clones, 77% appearing once. The input for sequencing was CD4+ T cells from PBMCs cultured with HCoV-OC43 spike peptides, taken after COVID-19 vaccination. These receptor sequences come from a human donor who received a COVID-19 vaccine. Both conserved end residues are part of each CDR3.

J gene | V gene | CDR3 protein
TRBJ2-1 | TRBV3-1/TRBV3-2 | CASSQEEGVRGGSQFF
TRBJ1-6 | TRBV2 | CASRPGGANSPLHF
TRBJ2-5 | TRBV7-3 | CASSASSGGGPTQYF
TRBJ2-1 | TRBV14 | CASSPKPGTGRYGEQFF
TRBJ1-2 | TRBV2 | CASSVTGTGTKPYYGYTF
TRBJ1-2 | TRBV19 | CASSILDSTNYGYTF
TRBJ2-3 | TRBV30 | CAWSVGGGASDTQYF
TRBJ2-2 | TRBV7-3 | CASSYKGLAGAPNTGELFF
TRBJ2-5 | TRBV3-1/TRBV3-2 | CASSPPGSGQETQYF
TRBJ1-1 | TRBV6-6 | CASSLLGAEAFF
TRBJ2-1 | TRBV6-5 | CAARLGHYNEQFF
TRBJ1-5 | TRBV18 | CASSRQGAQGRGNQPQHF
TRBJ2-6 | TRBV2 | CASPKARSGANVLTF
TRBJ1-5 | TRBV7-2 | CASSLQGGSDQPQHF
TRBJ1-4 | TRBV18 | CASSPVGGNEKLFF
TRBJ1-1 | TRBV13 | CASSLFVGAEAFF
TRBJ1-2 | TRBV4-1 | CASSTSDRGRSGYTF
TRBJ2-6 | TRBV7-3 | CASSLTAVSGANVLTF